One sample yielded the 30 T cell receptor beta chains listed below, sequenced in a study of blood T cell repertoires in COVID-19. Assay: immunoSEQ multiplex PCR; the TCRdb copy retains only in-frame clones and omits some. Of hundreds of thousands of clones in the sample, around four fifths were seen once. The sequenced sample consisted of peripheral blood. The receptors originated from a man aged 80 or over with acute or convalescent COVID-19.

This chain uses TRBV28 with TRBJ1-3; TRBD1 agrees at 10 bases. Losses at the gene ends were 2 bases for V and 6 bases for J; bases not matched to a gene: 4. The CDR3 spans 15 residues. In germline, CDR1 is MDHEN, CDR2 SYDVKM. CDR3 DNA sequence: TGTGCCAGCAGTTTAGGTGGGACAGGGGCAAACACCATATATTTT. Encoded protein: CASSLGGTGANTIYF.

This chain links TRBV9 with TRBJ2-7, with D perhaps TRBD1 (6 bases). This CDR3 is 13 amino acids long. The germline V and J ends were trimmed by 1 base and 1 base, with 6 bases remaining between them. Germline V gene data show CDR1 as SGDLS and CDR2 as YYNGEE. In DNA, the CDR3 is TGTGCCAGCAGCGTACAGGGGTCCTACGAGCAGTACTTC. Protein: CASSVQGSYEQYF. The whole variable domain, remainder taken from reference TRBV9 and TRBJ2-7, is DSGVTQTPKHLITATGQRVTLRCSPRSGDLSVYWYQQSLDQGLQFLIQYYNGEERAKGNILERFSAQQFPDLHSELNLSSLELGDSALYFCASSVQGSYEQYFGPGTRLTVT.

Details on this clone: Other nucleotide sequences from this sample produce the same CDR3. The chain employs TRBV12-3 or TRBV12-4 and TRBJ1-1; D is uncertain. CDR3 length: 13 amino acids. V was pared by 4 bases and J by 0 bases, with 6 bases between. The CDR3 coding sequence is TGTGCCAGCAGTTCACAGCTGAACACTGAAGCTTTCTTT. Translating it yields CASSSQLNTEAFF.

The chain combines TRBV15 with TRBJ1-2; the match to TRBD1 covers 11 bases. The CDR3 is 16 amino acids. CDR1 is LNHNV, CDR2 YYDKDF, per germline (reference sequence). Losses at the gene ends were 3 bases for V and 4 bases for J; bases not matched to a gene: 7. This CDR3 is CATSRRGQGDPYGYTF. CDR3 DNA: TGTGCCACCAGCAGGAGGGGACAGGGGGACCCCTATGGCTACACCTTC. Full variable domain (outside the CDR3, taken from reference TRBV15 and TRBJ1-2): DAMVIQNPRYQVTQFGKPVTLSCSQTLNHNVMYWYQQKSSQAPKLLFHYYDKDFNNEADTPDNFQSRRPNTSFCFLDIRSPGLGDTAMYLCATSRRGQGDPYGYTFGSGTRLTVV.

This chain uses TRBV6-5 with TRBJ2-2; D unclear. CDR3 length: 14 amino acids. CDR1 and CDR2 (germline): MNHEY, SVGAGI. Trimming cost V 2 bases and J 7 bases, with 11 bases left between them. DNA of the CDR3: TGTGCCAGCAGTTACGTTTTGAGTCTCGGGGAGCTGTTTTTT. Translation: CASSYVLSLGELFF.

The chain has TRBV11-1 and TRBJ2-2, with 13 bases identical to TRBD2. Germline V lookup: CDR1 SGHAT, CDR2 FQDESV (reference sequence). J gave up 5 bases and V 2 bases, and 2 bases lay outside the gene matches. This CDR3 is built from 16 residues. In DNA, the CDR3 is TGTGCCAGCAGCTTAACTAGCGGGGGGGAAACCGGGGAGCTGTTTTTT. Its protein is CASSLTSGGETGELFF.

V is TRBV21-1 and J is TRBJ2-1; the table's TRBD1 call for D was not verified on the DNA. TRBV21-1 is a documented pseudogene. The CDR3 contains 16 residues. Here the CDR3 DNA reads TGTGCCAGCAGCAAAGACCCGGGACAGGGTCACAATGAGCAGTTCTTC. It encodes CASSKDPGQGHNEQFF.

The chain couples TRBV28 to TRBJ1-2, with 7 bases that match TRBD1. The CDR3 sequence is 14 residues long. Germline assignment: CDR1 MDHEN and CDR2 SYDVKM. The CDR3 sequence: CATGTAPPNYGYTF. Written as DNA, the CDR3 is TGTGCAACCGGGACAGCCCCTCCTAACTATGGCTACACCTTC.

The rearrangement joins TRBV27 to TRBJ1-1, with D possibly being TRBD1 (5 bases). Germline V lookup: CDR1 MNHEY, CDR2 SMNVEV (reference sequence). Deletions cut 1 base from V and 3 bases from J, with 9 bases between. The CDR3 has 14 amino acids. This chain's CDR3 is CASSLWGTYTEAFF. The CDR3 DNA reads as TGTGCCAGCAGTTTATGGGGCACCTACACTGAAGCTTTCTTT.

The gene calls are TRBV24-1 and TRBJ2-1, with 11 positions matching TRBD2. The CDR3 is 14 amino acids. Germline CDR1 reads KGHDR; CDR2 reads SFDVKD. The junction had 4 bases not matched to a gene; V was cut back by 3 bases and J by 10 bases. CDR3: CATSDNGLAGEQFF. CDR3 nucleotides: TGTGCCACCAGTGATAACGGACTAGCGGGCGAGCAGTTCTTC.

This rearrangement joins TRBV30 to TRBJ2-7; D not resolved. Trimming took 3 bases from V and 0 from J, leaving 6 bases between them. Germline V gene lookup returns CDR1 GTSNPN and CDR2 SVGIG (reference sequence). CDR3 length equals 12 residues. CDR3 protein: CAWSYLSYEQYF. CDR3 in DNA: TGTGCCTGGAGCTACCTCTCCTACGAGCAGTACTTC.

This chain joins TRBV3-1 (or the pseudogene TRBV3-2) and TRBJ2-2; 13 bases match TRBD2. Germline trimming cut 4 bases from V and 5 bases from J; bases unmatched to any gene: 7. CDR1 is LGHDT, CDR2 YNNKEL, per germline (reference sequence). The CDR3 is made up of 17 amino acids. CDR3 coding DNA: TGTGCCAGCAGCCGGCGCGGGACTAGCGGGAATACCGGGGAGCTGTTTTTT. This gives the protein CASSRRGTSGNTGELFF.

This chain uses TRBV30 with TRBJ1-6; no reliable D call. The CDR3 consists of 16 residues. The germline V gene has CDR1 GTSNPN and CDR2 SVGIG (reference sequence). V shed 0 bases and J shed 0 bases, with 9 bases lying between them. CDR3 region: CAWSVPGSSYNSPLHF. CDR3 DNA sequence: TGTGCCTGGAGTGTACCGGGGAGCTCCTATAATTCACCCCTCCACTTT.

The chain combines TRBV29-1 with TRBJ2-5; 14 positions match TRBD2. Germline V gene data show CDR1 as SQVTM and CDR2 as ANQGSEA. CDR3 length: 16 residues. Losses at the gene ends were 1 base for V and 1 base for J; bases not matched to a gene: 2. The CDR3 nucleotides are TGCAGCGTTGAAGGGACTAGCGGGGGGACCCAAGAGACCCAGTACTTC. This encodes CSVEGTSGGTQETQYF.

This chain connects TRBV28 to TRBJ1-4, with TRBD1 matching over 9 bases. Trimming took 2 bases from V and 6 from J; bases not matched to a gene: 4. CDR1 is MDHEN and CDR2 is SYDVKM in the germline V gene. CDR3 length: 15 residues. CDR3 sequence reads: CASSLGDRAHEKLFF. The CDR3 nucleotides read TGTGCCAGCAGTTTAGGGGACAGGGCCCATGAAAAACTGTTTTTT. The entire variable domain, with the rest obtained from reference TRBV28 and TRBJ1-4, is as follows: DVKVTQSSRYLVKRTGEKVFLECVQDMDHENMFWYRQDPGLGLRLIYFSYDVKMKEKGDIPEGYSVSREKKERFSLILESASTNQTSMYLCASSLGDRAHEKLFFGSGTQLSVL.

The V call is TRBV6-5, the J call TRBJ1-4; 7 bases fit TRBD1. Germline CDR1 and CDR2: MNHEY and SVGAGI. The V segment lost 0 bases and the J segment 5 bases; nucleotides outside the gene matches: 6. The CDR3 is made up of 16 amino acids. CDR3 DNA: TGTGCCAGCAGTTACTCAACGGGACAGATGAATGAAAAACTGTTTTTT. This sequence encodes CASSYSTGQMNEKLFF.

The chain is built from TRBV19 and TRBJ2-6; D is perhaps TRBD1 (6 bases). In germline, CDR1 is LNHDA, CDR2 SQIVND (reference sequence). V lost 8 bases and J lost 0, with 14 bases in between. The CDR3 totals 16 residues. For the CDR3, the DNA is TGTGCCAGTCAAAACAGGGAACGCTCTGGGGCCAACGTCCTGACTTTC. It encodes CASQNRERSGANVLTF.

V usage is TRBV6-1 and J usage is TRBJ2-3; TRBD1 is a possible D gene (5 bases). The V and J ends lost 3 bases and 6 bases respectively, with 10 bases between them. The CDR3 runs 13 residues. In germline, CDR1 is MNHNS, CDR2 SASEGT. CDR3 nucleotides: TGTGCCAGCAGTGACAGGGCAGGCGATACGCAGTATTTT. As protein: CASSDRAGDTQYF.

The CDR3 sequence: CASRSGGLEQYF. For the CDR3, the DNA is TGTGCCAGCAGGTCAGGAGGCCTGGAGCAGTACTTC. V usage is TRBV28 and J usage is TRBJ2-7; the D gene is possibly TRBD2 (5 bases). The length of the CDR3 is 12 residues. V gave up 6 bases and J gave up 7 bases, with 13 bases separating them. Germline V gene data show CDR1 as MDHEN and CDR2 as SYDVKM.

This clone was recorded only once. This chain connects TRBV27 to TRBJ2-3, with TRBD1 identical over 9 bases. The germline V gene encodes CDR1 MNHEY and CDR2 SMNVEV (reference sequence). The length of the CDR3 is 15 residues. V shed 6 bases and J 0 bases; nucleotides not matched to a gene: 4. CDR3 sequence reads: CASSGTGFSTDTQYF. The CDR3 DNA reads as TGTGCCAGCAGCGGGACAGGGTTTAGCACAGATACGCAGTATTTT.

CDR3 bases: TGTGCCAGCAGTTTACAAAACTACGGGACACCCACTAGGTACGAGCAGTACTTC. Encoded protein: CASSLQNYGTPTRYEQYF. The chain joins TRBV28 to TRBJ2-7, with D possibly TRBD1 on 6 matching bases. Trimming shortened V by 2 bases and J by 4 bases, and 24 bases separated the two germline ends. Germline V gene sequence: CDR1 MDHEN, CDR2 SYDVKM. The CDR3 is 18 amino acids.

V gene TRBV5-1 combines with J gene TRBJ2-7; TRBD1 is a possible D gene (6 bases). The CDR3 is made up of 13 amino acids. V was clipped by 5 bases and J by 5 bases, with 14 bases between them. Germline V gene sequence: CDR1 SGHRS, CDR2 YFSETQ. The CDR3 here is CASRTGHTDEQYF. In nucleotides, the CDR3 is TGCGCCAGCAGGACAGGTCATACAGACGAGCAGTACTTC.

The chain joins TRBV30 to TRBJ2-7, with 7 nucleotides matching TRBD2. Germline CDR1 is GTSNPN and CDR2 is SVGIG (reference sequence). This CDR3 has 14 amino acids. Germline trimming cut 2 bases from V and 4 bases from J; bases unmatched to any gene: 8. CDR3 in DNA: TGTGCCTGGAGTCGGGCAGGGAGGGGATACGAGCAGTACTTC. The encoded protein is CAWSRAGRGYEQYF. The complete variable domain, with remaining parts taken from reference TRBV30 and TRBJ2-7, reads SQTIHQWPATLVQPVGSPLSLECTVEGTSNPNLYWYRQAAGRGLQLLFYSVGIGQISSEVPQNLSASRPQDRQFILSSKKLLLSDSGFYLCAWSRAGRGYEQYFGPGTRLTVT.

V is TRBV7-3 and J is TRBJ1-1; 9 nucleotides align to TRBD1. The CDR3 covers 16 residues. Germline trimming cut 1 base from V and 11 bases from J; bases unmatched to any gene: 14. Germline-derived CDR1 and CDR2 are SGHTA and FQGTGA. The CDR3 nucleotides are TGTGCCAGCAGCTTAAAAGGGCACCGGGACAGGGATTACGCTTTCTTT. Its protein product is CASSLKGHRDRDYAFF.

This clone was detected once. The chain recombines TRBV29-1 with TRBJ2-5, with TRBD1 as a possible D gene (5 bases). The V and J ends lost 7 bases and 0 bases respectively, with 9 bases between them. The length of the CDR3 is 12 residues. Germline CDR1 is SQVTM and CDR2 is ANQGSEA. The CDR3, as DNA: TGCAGCGGTGTGACAGACCAAGAGACCCAGTACTTC. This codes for CSGVTDQETQYF.

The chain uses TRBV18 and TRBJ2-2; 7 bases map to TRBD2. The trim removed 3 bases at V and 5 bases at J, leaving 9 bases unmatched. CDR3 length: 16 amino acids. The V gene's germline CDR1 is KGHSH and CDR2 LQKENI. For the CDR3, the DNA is TGTGCCAGCTCACCGCGACTAGCAGACATTACCGGGGAGCTGTTTTTT. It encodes CASSPRLADITGELFF. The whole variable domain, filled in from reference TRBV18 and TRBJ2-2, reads NAGVMQNPRHLVRRRGQEARLRCSPMKGHSHVYWYRQLPEEGLKFMVYLQKENIIDESGMPKERFSAEFPKEGPSILRIQQVVRGDSAAYFCASSPRLADITGELFFGEGSRLTVL.

CDR3 bases: TGTGCCAGCAGCCACGAGGGGGTAGAGTATGGCTACACCTTC. Amino acids: CASSHEGVEYGYTF. V gene TRBV4-2 combines with J gene TRBJ1-2, with a tentative D call TRBD1 (6 bases). Germline CDR1 is LGHNA and CDR2 is YNFKEQ. The CDR3 totals 14 residues. V lost 3 bases and J 5 bases, leaving 13 bases between the germline ends.

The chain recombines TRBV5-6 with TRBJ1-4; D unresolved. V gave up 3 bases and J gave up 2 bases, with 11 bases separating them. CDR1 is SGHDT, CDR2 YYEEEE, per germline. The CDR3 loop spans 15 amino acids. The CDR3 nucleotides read TGTGCCAGCAGCTACCGGACGGGGACTAATGAAAAACTGTTTTTT. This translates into CASSYRTGTNEKLFF.

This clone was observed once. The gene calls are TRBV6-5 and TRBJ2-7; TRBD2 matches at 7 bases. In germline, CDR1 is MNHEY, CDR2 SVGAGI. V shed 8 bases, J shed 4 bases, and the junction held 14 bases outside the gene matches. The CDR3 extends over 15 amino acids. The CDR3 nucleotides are TGTGCCAGCGGGGTGGGAGGGGCTCTCGTTTACGAGCAGTACTTC. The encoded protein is CASGVGGALVYEQYF.

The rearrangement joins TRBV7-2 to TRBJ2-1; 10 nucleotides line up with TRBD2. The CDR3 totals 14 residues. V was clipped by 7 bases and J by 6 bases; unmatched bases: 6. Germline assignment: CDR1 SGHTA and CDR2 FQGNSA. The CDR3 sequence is CASTSGLAPNEQFF. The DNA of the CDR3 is TGTGCCAGCACCTCGGGACTAGCGCCCAATGAGCAGTTCTTC.